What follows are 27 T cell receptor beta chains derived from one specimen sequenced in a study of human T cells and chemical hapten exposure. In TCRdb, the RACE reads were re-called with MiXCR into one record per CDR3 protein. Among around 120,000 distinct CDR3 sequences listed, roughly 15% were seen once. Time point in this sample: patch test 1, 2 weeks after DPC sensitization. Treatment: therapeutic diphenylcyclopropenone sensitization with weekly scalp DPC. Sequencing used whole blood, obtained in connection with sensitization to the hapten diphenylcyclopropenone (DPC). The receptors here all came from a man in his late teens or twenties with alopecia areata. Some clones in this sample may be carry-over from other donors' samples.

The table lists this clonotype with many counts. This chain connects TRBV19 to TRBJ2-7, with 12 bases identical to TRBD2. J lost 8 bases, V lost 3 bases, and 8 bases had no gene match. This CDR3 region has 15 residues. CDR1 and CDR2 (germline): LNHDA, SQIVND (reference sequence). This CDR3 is CASSMTALAGGKQYF. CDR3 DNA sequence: TGTGCCAGTAGTATGACGGCGCTAGCGGGGGGGAAGCAGTACTTC.

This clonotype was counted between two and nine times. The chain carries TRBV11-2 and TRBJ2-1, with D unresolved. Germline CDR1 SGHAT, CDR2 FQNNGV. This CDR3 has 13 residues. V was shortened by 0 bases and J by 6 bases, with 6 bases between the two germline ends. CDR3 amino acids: CASSLEVPNEQFF. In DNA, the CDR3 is TGTGCCAGCAGCTTAGAAGTGCCCAATGAGCAGTTCTTC.

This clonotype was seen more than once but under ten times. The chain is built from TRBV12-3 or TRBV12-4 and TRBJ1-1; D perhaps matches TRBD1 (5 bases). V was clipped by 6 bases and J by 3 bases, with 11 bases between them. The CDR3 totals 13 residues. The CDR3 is CASRQRGDTEAFF. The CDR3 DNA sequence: TGTGCCAGCAGGCAACGGGGGGACACTGAAGCTTTCTTT.

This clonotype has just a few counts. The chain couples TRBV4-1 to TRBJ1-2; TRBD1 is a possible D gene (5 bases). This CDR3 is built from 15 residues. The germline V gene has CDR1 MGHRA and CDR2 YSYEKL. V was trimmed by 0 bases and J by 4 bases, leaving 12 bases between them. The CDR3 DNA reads TGCGCCAGCAGCCAAGACGGGACGGGACTCTATGGCTACACCTTC. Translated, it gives CASSQDGTGLYGYTF.

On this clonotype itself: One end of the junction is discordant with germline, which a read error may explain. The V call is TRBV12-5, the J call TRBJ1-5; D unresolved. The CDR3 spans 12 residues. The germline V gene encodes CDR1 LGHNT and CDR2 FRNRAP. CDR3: CASGLGNQPQHF. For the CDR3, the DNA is TGTGCTAGTGGCTTGGGCAATCAGCCCCAGCATTTT.

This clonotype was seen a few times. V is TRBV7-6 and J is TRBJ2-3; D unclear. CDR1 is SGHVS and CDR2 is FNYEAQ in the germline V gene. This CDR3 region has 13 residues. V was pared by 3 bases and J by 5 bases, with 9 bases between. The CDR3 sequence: CASSLVREDTQYF. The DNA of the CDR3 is TGTGCCAGCAGCTTGGTCCGAGAAGATACGCAGTATTTT.

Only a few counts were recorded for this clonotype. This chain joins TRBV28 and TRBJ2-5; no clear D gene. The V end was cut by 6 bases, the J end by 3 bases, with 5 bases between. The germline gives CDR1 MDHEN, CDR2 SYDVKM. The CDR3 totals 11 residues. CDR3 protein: CASRFKETQYF. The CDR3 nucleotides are TGTGCCAGCAGATTTAAAGAGACCCAGTACTTC. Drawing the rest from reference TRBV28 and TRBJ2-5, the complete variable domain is DVKVTQSSRYLVKRTGEKVFLECVQDMDHENMFWYRQDPGLGLRLIYFSYDVKMKEKGDIPEGYSVSREKKERFSLILESASTNQTSMYLCASRFKETQYFGPGTRLLVL.

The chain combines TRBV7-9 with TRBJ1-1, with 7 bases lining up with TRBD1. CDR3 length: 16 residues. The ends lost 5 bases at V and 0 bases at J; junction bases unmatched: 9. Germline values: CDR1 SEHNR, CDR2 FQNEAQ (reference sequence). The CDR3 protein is CASSTDRPAMNTEAFF. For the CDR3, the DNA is TGTGCCAGCAGCACGGACAGGCCGGCCATGAACACTGAAGCTTTCTTT.

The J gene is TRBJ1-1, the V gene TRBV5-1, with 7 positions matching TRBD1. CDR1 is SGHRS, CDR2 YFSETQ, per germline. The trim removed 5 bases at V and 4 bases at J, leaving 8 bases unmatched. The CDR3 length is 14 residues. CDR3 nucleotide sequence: TGCGCCAGCAGTCAGGGGGGAGATGCCACTGAAGCTTTCTTT. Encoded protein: CASSQGGDATEAFF.

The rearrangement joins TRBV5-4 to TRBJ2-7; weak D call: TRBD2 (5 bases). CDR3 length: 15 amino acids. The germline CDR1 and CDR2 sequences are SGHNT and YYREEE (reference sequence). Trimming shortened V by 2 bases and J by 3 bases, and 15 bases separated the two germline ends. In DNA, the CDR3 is TGTGCCAGCAGCTTCTTTACCGGGAATATCTACGAGCAGTACTTC. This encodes CASSFFTGNIYEQYF.

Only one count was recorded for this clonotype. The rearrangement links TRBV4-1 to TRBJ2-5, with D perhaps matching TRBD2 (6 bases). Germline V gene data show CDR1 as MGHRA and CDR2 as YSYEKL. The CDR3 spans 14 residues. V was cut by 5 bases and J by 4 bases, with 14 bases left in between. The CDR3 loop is CASSSPRRGETQYF. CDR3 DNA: TGCGCCAGCAGCTCCCCTCGGCGGGGAGAGACCCAGTACTTC.

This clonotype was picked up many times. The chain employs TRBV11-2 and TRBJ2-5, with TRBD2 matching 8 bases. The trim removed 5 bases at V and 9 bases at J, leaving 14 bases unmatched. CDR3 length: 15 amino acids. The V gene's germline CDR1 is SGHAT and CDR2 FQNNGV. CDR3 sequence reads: CASSEAGTRAKAQYF. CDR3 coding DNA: TGTGCCAGCAGCGAGGCCGGGACTAGGGCAAAGGCCCAGTACTTC.

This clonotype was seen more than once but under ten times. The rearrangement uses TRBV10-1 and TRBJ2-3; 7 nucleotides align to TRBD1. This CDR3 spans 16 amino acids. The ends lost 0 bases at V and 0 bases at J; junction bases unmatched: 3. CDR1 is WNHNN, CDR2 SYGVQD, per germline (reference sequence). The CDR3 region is CASSESPTGSTDTQYF. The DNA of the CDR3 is TGCGCCAGCAGTGAGTCCCCGACAGGGAGCACAGATACGCAGTATTTT.

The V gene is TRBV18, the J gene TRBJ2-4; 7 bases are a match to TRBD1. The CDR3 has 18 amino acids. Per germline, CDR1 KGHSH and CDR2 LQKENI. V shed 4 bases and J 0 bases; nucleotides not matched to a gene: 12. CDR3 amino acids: CASSLTGTAPAAKNIQYF. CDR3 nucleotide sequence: TGTGCCAGCTCACTTACTGGGACAGCGCCCGCAGCCAAAAACATTCAGTACTTC. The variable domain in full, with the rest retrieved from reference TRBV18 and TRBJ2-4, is NAGVMQNPRHLVRRRGQEARLRCSPMKGHSHVYWYRQLPEEGLKFMVYLQKENIIDESGMPKERFSAEFPKEGPSILRIQQVVRGDSAAYFCASSLTGTAPAAKNIQYFGAGTRLSVL.

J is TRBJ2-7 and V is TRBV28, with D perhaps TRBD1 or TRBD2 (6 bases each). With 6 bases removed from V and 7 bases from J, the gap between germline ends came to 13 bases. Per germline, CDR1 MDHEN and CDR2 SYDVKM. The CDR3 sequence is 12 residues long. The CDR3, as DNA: TGTGCCAGCAGAACGGGGGCGCGGGAGCAGTACTTC. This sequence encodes CASRTGAREQYF.

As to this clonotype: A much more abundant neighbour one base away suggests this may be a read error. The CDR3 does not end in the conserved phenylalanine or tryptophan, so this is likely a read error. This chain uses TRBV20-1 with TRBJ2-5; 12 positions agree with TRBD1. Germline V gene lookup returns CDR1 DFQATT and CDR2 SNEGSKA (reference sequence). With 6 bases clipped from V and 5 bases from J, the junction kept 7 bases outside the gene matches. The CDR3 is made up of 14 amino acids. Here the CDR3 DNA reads TGCAGTGCAGCCGGGACAGGGGGCTTGGAGACCCAGTACCTC. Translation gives CSAAGTGGLETQYL.

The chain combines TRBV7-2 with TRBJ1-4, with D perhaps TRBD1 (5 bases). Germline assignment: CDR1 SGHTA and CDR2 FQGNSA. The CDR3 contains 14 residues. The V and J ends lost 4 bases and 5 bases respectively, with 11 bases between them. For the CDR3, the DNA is TGTGCCAGCAGCTCGCCGACAGAGAATGAAAAACTGTTTTTT. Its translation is CASSSPTENEKLFF.

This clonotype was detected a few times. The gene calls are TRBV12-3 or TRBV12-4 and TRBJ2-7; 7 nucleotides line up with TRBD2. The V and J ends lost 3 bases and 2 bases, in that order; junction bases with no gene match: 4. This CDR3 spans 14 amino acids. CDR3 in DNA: TGTGCCAGCAGTTTGCGGGAGAGTACCTACGAGCAGTACTTC. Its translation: CASSLRESTYEQYF.

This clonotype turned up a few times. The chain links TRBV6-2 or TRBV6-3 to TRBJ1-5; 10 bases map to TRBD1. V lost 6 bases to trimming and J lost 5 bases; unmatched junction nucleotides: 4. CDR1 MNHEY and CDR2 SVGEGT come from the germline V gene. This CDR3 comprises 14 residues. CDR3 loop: CASSRTGGYQPQHF. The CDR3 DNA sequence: TGTGCCAGCAGCCGGACAGGGGGTTATCAGCCCCAGCATTTT.

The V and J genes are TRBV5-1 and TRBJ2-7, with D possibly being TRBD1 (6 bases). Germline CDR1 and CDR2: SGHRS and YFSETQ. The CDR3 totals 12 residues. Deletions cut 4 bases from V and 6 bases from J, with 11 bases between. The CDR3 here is CASSKTGREQYV. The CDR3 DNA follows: TGCGCCAGCAGCAAAACAGGGCGCGAGCAGTACGTC.

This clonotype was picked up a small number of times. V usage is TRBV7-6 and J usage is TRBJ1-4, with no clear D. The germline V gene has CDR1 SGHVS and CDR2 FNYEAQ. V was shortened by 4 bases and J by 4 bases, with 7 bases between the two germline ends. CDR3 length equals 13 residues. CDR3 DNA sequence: TGTGCCAGCAGCTCGGAGCTTAATGAAAAACTGTTTTTT. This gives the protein CASSSELNEKLFF.

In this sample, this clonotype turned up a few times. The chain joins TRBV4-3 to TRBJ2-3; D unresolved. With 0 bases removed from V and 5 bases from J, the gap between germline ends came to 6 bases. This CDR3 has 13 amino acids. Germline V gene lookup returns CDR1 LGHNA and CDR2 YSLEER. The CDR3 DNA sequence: TGCGCCAGCAGCCAAGATTGGGGAGATACGCAGTATTTT. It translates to CASSQDWGDTQYF.

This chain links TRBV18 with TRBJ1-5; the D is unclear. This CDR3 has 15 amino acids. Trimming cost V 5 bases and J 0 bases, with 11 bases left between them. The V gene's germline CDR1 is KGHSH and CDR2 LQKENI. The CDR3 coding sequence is TGTGCCAGCTCAGGAGGGCCTAATAGCAATCAGCCCCAGCATTTT. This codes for CASSGGPNSNQPQHF.

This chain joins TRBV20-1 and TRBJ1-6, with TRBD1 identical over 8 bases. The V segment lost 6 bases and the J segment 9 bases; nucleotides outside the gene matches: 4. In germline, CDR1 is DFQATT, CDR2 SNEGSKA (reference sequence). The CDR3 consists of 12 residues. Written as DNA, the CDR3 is TGCAGTGCCCCAGGGGGCTCTTCACCCCTCCACTTT. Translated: CSAPGGSSPLHF.

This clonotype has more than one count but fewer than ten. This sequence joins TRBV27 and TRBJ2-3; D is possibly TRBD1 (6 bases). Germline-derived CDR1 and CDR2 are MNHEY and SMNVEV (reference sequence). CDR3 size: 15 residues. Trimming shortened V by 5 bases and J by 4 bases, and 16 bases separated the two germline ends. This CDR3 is CASSPNRAQADTQYF. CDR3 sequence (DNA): TGTGCCAGCAGTCCGAACAGGGCTCAAGCAGATACGCAGTATTTT.

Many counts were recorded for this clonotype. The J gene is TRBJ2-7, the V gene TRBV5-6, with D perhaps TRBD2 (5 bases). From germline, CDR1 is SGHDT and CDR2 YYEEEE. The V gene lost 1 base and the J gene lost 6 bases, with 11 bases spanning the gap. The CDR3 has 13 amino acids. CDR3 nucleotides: TGTGCCAGCAGCTTGCCGGGGTCGAGCGAGCAGTACTTC. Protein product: CASSLPGSSEQYF.

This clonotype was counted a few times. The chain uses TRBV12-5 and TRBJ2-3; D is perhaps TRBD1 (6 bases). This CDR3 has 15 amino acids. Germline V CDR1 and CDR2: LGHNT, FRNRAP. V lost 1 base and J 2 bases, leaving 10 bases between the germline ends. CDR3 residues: CASGLGQGNTDTQYF. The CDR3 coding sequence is TGTGCTAGTGGTTTGGGGCAGGGGAACACAGATACGCAGTATTTT.